This T cell receptor (beta chain) was obtained from a study of cytomegalovirus exposure and HLA in healthy donors. The germline V and J ends were trimmed by 7 bases and 4 bases, with 12 bases remaining between them. In germline, CDR1 is SGHRS, CDR2 YFSETQ. The CDR3 is 12 residues long. The PCR had 60 Vbeta and 13 Jbeta primers. TCRdb keeps only in-frame clones here, not all; method: immunoSEQ multiplex PCR. The sample yields approximately 150,000 clones, about 85% seen once. Material for sequencing was PBMCs. The clonotype was recovered from a man in his thirties or forties in good health and CMV-seropositive. The V call is TRBV5-1, the J call TRBJ2-7, with D perhaps matching TRBD1 (7 bases). The CDR3 protein is CASAGGLYEQYF. CDR3 nucleotide sequence: TGCGCCAGCGCAGGGGGGTTATACGAGCAGTACTTC.